Below, 7 T cell receptor beta chains from the same sample are listed, as sequenced in a study of human T cells and chemical hapten exposure. MiXCR was run by TCRdb on the RACE reads, yielding one entry per CDR3 protein. The top ten hold roughly 8.2% of the sample, which has around 380,000 distinct CDR3 sequences, roughly 6% seen once. The time point: pre-sensitization, week 0. Treatment here: therapeutic diphenylcyclopropenone sensitization with weekly scalp DPC. Sequencing used whole blood, obtained in connection with sensitization to the hapten diphenylcyclopropenone (DPC). Receptors originate from a woman aged 18-29 years with alopecia areata. Some clones in this sample may be carry-over from other donors' samples.

This clonotype was recorded at least ten times. V and J are TRBV12-5 and TRBJ1-1; TRBD1 matches 8 bases. Germline-derived CDR1 and CDR2 are LGHNT and FRNRAP. This CDR3 is 14 amino acids long. V was pared by 2 bases and J by 5 bases, with 4 bases of the junction left unmatched. The CDR3 loop is CASGLQGAITEAFF. The CDR3 DNA follows: TGTGCTAGTGGTTTGCAGGGGGCGATTACTGAAGCTTTCTTT.

This clonotype turned up a few times. The chain recombines TRBV7-4 with TRBJ2-4; the D is unclear. CDR1 and CDR2 (germline): SGHVT, SQSDAQ. CDR3 length equals 16 residues. The V gene lost 2 bases and the J gene lost 3 bases, with 14 bases spanning the gap. In nucleotides, the CDR3 is TGTGCCAGCAGCTTATTCATCGAGACTCACAAAAACATTCAGTACTTC. Residues: CASSLFIETHKNIQYF.

The CDR3 protein is CASSSLTGVYEKLFF. For the CDR3, the DNA is TGTGCCAGCAGCTCCCTGACAGGGGTTTATGAAAAACTGTTTTTT. The genes are TRBV7-6 and TRBJ1-4; TRBD1 matches 8 bases. The CDR3 sequence is 15 residues long. Germline V gene sequence: CDR1 SGHVS, CDR2 FNYEAQ. The trim removed 4 bases at V and 6 bases at J, leaving 7 bases unmatched.

This clonotype turned up a few times. The chain combines TRBV2 with TRBJ1-1, with D unclear. The CDR3 is 13 residues long. In germline, CDR1 is SNHLY, CDR2 FYNNEI. Between the trimmed V and J ends, which lost 1 base and 4 bases, there was a span of 7 bases. CDR3 bases: TGTGCCAGCAGTGAAGAGGCAGTCACTGAAGCTTTCTTT. Its protein product is CASSEEAVTEAFF.

This clonotype was observed at least ten times. The chain joins TRBV7-2 to TRBJ1-1; D possibly corresponds to TRBD1 (6 bases). Trimming took off 4 bases at V and 0 bases at J, with 18 bases between the two ends. The CDR3 runs to 17 residues. Germline CDR1 reads SGHTA; CDR2 reads FQGNSA. CDR3 nucleotide sequence: TGTGCCAGCAGCTCCCGGGGCGGGGGGCTCATGAACACTGAAGCTTTCTTT. Its protein product is CASSSRGGGLMNTEAFF.

In its sample, this clonotype was seen many times. The chain joins TRBV20-1 to TRBJ1-2, with a tentative D call TRBD1 (5 bases). V was clipped by 0 bases and J by 3 bases, with 17 bases between them. The CDR3 runs to 16 residues. Germline-derived CDR1 and CDR2 are DFQATT and SNEGSKA (reference sequence). The CDR3 DNA follows: TGCAGTGCTAGAGATGATGCAGGGATGGTGGACTATGGCTACACCTTC. Translated: CSARDDAGMVDYGYTF.

The table lists this clonotype with many counts. This chain uses TRBV4-3 with TRBJ2-4, with 7 bases identical to TRBD2. The germline gives CDR1 LGHNA, CDR2 YSLEER. V lost 8 bases to trimming and J lost 2 bases; unmatched junction nucleotides: 6. There are 14 residues in the CDR3. CDR3 protein: CASSGGETKNIQYF. The CDR3 region has the DNA TGCGCCAGCTCGGGGGGTGAGACCAAAAACATTCAGTACTTC.